The present TCR beta chain was sequenced within a study of T-cell reconstitution after alpha-beta-depleted transplantation in children. The CDR3 is 17 residues long. Germline V lookup: CDR1 SEHNR, CDR2 FQNEAQ (reference sequence). V shed 1 base, J shed 3 bases, and the junction held 9 bases outside the gene matches. It was with unique molecular identifiers that the TCRbeta library was prepared. From the PCR reads, TCRdb called clonotypes with MiXCR, one entry per CDR3 protein. Altogether 750,000 to 950,000 distinct CDR3 sequences are present, roughly 15% being singletons, with the ten largest covering around 4.5%.

The source material was PBMCs, mostly from graft donor cells, sampled 360 days after TCRalphabeta/CD19-depleted stem cell transplant. The V gene is TRBV7-9, the J gene TRBJ2-7; 10 nucleotides line up with TRBD1. This sequence was found in a male patient younger than 18 who had a stem cell transplant for acute lymphoblastic leukemia, so the T cells may come from the graft donor. In nucleotides, the CDR3 is TGTGCCAGCAGCTTAGGGACAGGGGGGTCTGTCTTCTACGAGCAGTACTTC. Protein product: CASSLGTGGSVFYEQYF.